What follows are 7 T cell receptor beta chains derived from one specimen sequenced in a study of T cell repertoires in cytomegalovirus infection. Each CDR3 protein is one row after TCRdb ran MiXCR on the reads. The sample lists some 350,000 distinct CDR3 sequences; around a sixth were seen once. The sequenced sample was PBMCs. The source of these receptors is a human donor in good health (CMV status not recorded). Some clones in this sample may be carry-over from other donors' samples.

This clonotype was seen at least ten times. The chain uses TRBV10-2 and TRBJ2-3; 10 bases fit TRBD2. The germline gives CDR1 WSHSY, CDR2 SAAADI. The V gene end was trimmed by 3 bases and the J gene end by 2 bases; junction bases not matched to a gene: 11. The CDR3 runs 18 residues. This CDR3 is CASSDPISSGGHTDTQYF. CDR3 bases: TGCGCCAGCAGTGACCCAATTTCTAGCGGGGGACACACAGATACGCAGTATTTT.

This clonotype occurred many times. This sequence joins TRBV7-2 and TRBJ2-1; D possibly matches TRBD1 or TRBD2 (5 bases each). The CDR3 runs 14 residues. The germline V and J ends were trimmed by 3 bases and 2 bases, with 8 bases remaining between them. Per germline, CDR1 SGHTA and CDR2 FQGNSA. DNA for the CDR3: TGTGCCAGCAGCTTCGGGGCCCCCTACAATGAGCAGTTCTTC. This gives the protein CASSFGAPYNEQFF.

The J gene is TRBJ2-1, the V gene TRBV4-1, with no clear D. CDR1 and CDR2 from the germline V gene are MGHRA and YSYEKL. V lost 3 bases and J 5 bases, leaving 17 bases between the germline ends. This CDR3 has 16 amino acids. The CDR3 DNA reads TGCGCCAGCAGCCACCCGACTGCTTACCGAGACAATGAGCAGTTCTTC. The encoded protein is CASSHPTAYRDNEQFF.

This clonotype was found many times. The chain employs TRBV7-8 and TRBJ2-2; possibly TRBD2 for D (5 bases). Trimming shortened V by 11 bases and J by 6 bases, and 16 bases separated the two germline ends. The germline CDR1 and CDR2 sequences are SGHVS and FQNEAQ. The CDR3 runs to 13 residues. The CDR3 DNA is TGTGCCTCAAAACTGGGAGCGTCCGGGGAGCTGTTTTTT. Its translation: CASKLGASGELFF.

This clonotype has only a few counts. The rearrangement joins TRBV19 to TRBJ2-1; 9 positions agree with TRBD2. The CDR3 has 14 residues. Unmatched junction bases numbered 5, after V lost 4 bases and J lost 7 bases. CDR1 and CDR2 (germline): LNHDA, SQIVND (reference sequence). The CDR3: CASSRFSGRNEQFF. The CDR3 nucleotides read TGTGCCAGTAGTAGGTTTAGCGGGAGAAATGAGCAGTTCTTC.

V gene TRBV15 combines with J gene TRBJ2-5; the D gene could be TRBD1 or TRBD2 (6 bases each). The CDR3 loop spans 14 amino acids. Germline V gives CDR1 LNHNV, CDR2 YYDKDF (reference sequence). Trimming cost V 3 bases and J 7 bases, with 15 bases left between them. This CDR3 is CATSSRGLGGTQYF. CDR3 DNA: TGTGCCACCAGCAGCCGGGGGCTCGGTGGGACCCAGTACTTC.

This clonotype was counted between two and nine times. V is TRBV27 and J is TRBJ1-6; 7 bases agree with TRBD1. CDR1 is MNHEY, CDR2 SMNVEV, per germline (reference sequence). With 5 bases clipped from V and 10 bases from J, the junction kept 11 bases outside the gene matches. There are 15 residues in the CDR3. The CDR3 bases are TGTGCCAGCAGTCATCAGACAGGGTTGGACTCACCCCTCCACTTT. It yields the protein CASSHQTGLDSPLHF.